This T cell receptor beta chain was captured by sequencing in a study of blood T cells in healthy people across ages. This clonotype was seen just once. From germline, CDR1 is ENHRY and CDR2 SYGVKD. The length of the CDR3 is 14 residues. Trimming took off 4 bases at V and 0 bases at J, with 7 bases between the two ends. It was with a sample-barcoded 5' primer and a J-beta primer mix that a second PCR of about 6 to 12 cycles was run. TCRdb processed the 5' RACE reads anew with MiXCR; each CDR3 protein has one entry. Altogether 650,000 to 950,000 distinct CDR3 sequences are present, 40% to 50% being singletons, with the ten largest covering roughly a fifth.

This sequence originates from a man aged 55-75 years in good health. J is TRBJ2-1 and V is TRBV10-3; possibly TRBD2 for D (5 bases). Sequenced sample: blood. The CDR3 is CAISGGNSYNEQFF. CDR3 in DNA: TGTGCCATCAGTGGAGGGAACTCCTACAATGAGCAGTTCTTC.